This TCR beta chain was observed in a study of blood T cell repertoires in COVID-19. TCRdb's table, derived via immunoSEQ multiplex PCR, lists solely in-frame clones and lacks some. In the table there are a few hundred thousand clones, approximately 85% of which are singletons. CDR1 and CDR2 from the germline V gene are SGHNT and YYREEE (reference sequence). V dropped 1 base and J dropped 8; count of bases not matched to a gene: 13. CDR3 length equals 17 residues. Source material: peripheral blood. The chain has TRBV5-4 and TRBJ1-4; 8 bases line up with TRBD1. The receptor comes from a man aged 40-55 years with acute or convalescent COVID-19. The CDR3 nucleotides read TGTGCCAGCAGCTTGCGTGGGTTGGGCAGGGGGCGAGAAAAACTGTTTTTT. This gives the protein CASSLRGLGRGREKLFF.